These T cell receptor beta chains were read from a single sample in a study of blood T cell repertoires in COVID-19. Sequencing used immunoSEQ multiplex PCR; TCRdb keeps in-frame clones, though not all of them. This sample has about 190,000 clones; roughly 85% occur once, and the top ten carry around 4.9%. Input material: peripheral blood. The receptors were gathered from a woman older than 75 with acute or convalescent COVID-19. Each CDR3 is given with its conserved first and last residue. The D gene is left open where the match is weak. Some rows mark clone size as missing; the rest say once, few, many or name a class of expanded clone.

V	J	size	D	DNA	CDR3
TRBV24-1	TRBJ2-1	-	TRBD1	TGTGCCACCAGTGATCCGGGACAGGGGTCCTCGGGTGAGCAGTTCTTC	CATSDPGQGSSGEQFF
TRBV19	TRBJ2-5	-	-	TGTGCCAGTAGTATAGATCTAGTAACGACCCAGTACTTC	CASSIDLVTTQYF
TRBV1	TRBJ2-5	-	-	TGCACCAGCAGGCTATATCTGGCCAGGGGACATTTAGAGACCCAGTACTTC	CTSRLYLARGHLETQYF
TRBV4-1	TRBJ2-5	-	-	TGCGCCAGCAGCCACAACGGGCTAGCGGAGACCCAGTACTTC	CASSHNGLAETQYF
TRBV7-2	TRBJ2-1	-	TRBD2	TGTGCCAGCACTAGCGGCAATGAGCAGTTCTTC	CASTSGNEQFF
TRBV5-1	TRBJ1-2	-	TRBD1	TGCGCCAGCAACGCCGGACAGGGGAGCTATGGCTACACCTTC	CASNAGQGSYGYTF
TRBV11-3	TRBJ2-3	-	-	TGTGCCAGCAGCTTGGGGCAATCATCCTTCCCCGCAGATACGCAGTATTTT	CASSLGQSSFPADTQYF
TRBV9	TRBJ2-7	-	-	TGTGCCAGCAGCGTAGTAGGGGGCTACGAGCAGTACTTC	CASSVVGGYEQYF
TRBV3-1/TRBV3-2	TRBJ2-5	-	-	TGTGCCAGCAGCCAAGATGGACTCCCTCGTGAGACCCAGTACTTC	CASSQDGLPRETQYF
TRBV5-1	TRBJ1-2	few	-	TGCGCCAGCAGCTTGAAAGTGGTGGAAGGGGTCGGCTACACCTTC	CASSLKVVEGVGYTF
TRBV10-1	TRBJ2-7	-	TRBD2	TGCGCCAGCAGTGAGTCGCTAGCGGGAGTTTACGAGCAGTACTTC	CASSESLAGVYEQYF
TRBV7-9	TRBJ2-2	-	-	TGTGCCAGCAGCTTAGGGCCCCCGTCCGGGGAGCTGTTTTTT	CASSLGPPSGELFF
TRBV10-3	TRBJ1-1	-	-	TGTGCCATCAGTGAGTCGTCAGTTGAAGCTTTCTTT	CAISESSVEAFF
TRBV27	TRBJ2-1	once	TRBD2	TGTGCCAGCAGTTTGCTACTAGCGGGAGGGAATCAGTTCTTC	CASSLLLAGGNQFF
TRBV4-1	TRBJ2-7	-	TRBD1	TGCGCCAGCAGCCAAGATTTTACAGGGGGAGGATACGAGCAGTACTTC	CASSQDFTGGGYEQYF
TRBV4-2	TRBJ2-1	-	TRBD2	TGTGCCAGCAGCCAAGAAGTGGTAGCGGGAGGTAGGGAGCAGTTCTTC	CASSQEVVAGGREQFF
TRBV11-2	TRBJ1-1	-	TRBD1	TGTGCCAGCGGACAGGGGGCGACTGTTAACACTGAAGCTTTCTTT	CASGQGATVNTEAFF
TRBV7-6	TRBJ1-5	once	-	TGTGCCAGCAGCTTAGCGGGAGGAGTGGGGGGTCAGCCCCAGCATTTT	CASSLAGGVGGQPQHF
TRBV5-4	TRBJ2-7	-	-	TGTGCCAGCAGCCTAACAGTGAGCTCCTACGAGCAGTACTTC	CASSLTVSSYEQYF
TRBV4-2	TRBJ1-2	-	-	TGTGCCAGCAGCCAAGATAGGGCGGCAACAGGAGGCTACACCTTC	CASSQDRAATGGYTF
TRBV12-3/TRBV12-4	TRBJ2-1	-	TRBD2	TGTGCCAGCAGTTTTTGGGCGGGAGACGAGCAGTTCTTC	CASSFWAGDEQFF
TRBV5-5	TRBJ2-5	few	TRBD2	TGTGCCAGCAGCTTACTAGCGGGAGTGGGAGAGACCCAGTACTTC	CASSLLAGVGETQYF
TRBV19	TRBJ2-5	-	-	TGTGCCAGTAGTATCAGTCTTAACCAAGAGACCCAGTACTTC	CASSISLNQETQYF
TRBV7-2	TRBJ2-7	-	-	TGTGCCAGCAGCCCAGACTACGAGCAGTACTTC	CASSPDYEQYF
TRBV11-2	TRBJ1-1	once	-	TGTGCCAGCAGCCCCCGGGGGGATGGCACTGAAGCTTTCTTT	CASSPRGDGTEAFF
TRBV24-1	TRBJ1-6	once	TRBD1	TGTGCCACCAGTGCCCGGGACAGGGTCGGAAATTCACCCCTCCACTTT	CATSARDRVGNSPLHF
TRBV15	TRBJ2-2	-	-	TGTGCCACCAGCAGAGTCGTAGCGAACACCGGGGAGCTGTTTTTT	CATSRVVANTGELFF
TRBV6-5	TRBJ2-1	-	-	TGTGCCAGCAGTTACACTAGCGAGGGGGACAATGAGCAGTTCTTC	CASSYTSEGDNEQFF
TRBV7-8	TRBJ1-2	-	-	TGTGCCAGCAGCTTAGCGCAAGGGGGTGGCTATGGCTACACCTTC	CASSLAQGGGYGYTF
TRBV7-2	TRBJ1-5	-	-	TGTGCCAGCAGCTTAGTGGTAGATCAGCCCCAGCATTTT	CASSLVVDQPQHF
TRBV27	TRBJ1-5	-	-	TGTGCCAGCAGTTCAAAATTTGACAGCCCCAGGGGGCCCCAGCATTTT	CASSSKFDSPRGPQHF
TRBV28	TRBJ2-1	-	TRBD2	TGTGCCAGCAGTGGCACTAGCGGAGAGCAGTTCTTC	CASSGTSGEQFF
TRBV27	TRBJ2-1	-	-	TGTGCCAGCAGTTTTCAAGAGGCGTACAATGAGCAGTTCTTC	CASSFQEAYNEQFF
TRBV19	TRBJ2-3	once	-	TGTGCCAGTAGTACCCGAAGCGCCCCAAGAACGGATACGCAGTATTTT	CASSTRSAPRTDTQYF
TRBV27	TRBJ1-2	-	-	TGTGCCAGCAGTTTATCATGGGGCGGCGGCTACACCTTC	CASSLSWGGGYTF
TRBV28	TRBJ2-1	-	-	TGTGCCAGCAGTTCCCTTGGCGGTGGGTCCTACAATGAGCAGTTCTTC	CASSSLGGGSYNEQFF
TRBV27	TRBJ2-3	many	TRBD2	TGTGCCAGCAGTCCCTGGTTAGCGGGAGGAGATACGCAGTATTTT	CASSPWLAGGDTQYF
TRBV21-1	TRBJ1-1	-	-	TGTGGGCCCAGGGTGGACACTGAAGCTTTCTTT	CGPRVDTEAFF
TRBV19	TRBJ2-4	once	-	TGTGCCAGTAGTATAGACGGCAAAAACATTCAGTACTTC	CASSIDGKNIQYF
TRBV5-1	TRBJ1-2	-	TRBD1	TGCGCCAGCAGCACTCCGGGGCGACAGGGGGCTCACTATGGCTACACCTTC	CASSTPGRQGAHYGYTF
TRBV6-2/TRBV6-3	TRBJ2-7	-	TRBD2	TGTGCCAGCAGTATCGGCGGGAGCGGGTACTACGAGCAGTACTTC	CASSIGGSGYYEQYF
TRBV5-6	TRBJ2-2	-	TRBD2	TGTGCCAGCAGCTTCGGTCGTGGCGGGAGAACTCGCACCGGGGAGCTGTTTTTT	CASSFGRGGRTRTGELFF
TRBV25-1	TRBJ2-5	-	TRBD2	TGTGCCAGCAGTGACCTAGCGGGAGTAGTGGAGACCCAGTACTTC	CASSDLAGVVETQYF
TRBV19	TRBJ1-2	-	TRBD1	TGTGCCAGTAGTCCCCAGGGACAGTTTGACTATGGCTACACCTTC	CASSPQGQFDYGYTF
TRBV5-5	TRBJ2-5	-	TRBD1	TGTGCCAGCAGCTATCGACAGGGGGTGGAGACCCAGTACTTC	CASSYRQGVETQYF
TRBV19	TRBJ2-1	-	TRBD2	TGTGCCAGTGCCCCACTAGCGGGAGGGGGTCGTGAGCAGTTCTTC	CASAPLAGGGREQFF
TRBV18	TRBJ2-1	few	-	TGTGCCAGCTCACCACCGAGAGGGGGACATGGGGGTGAGCAGTTCTTC	CASSPPRGGHGGEQFF
TRBV30	TRBJ1-2	-	TRBD1	TGTGCCTGGAGTAGGCAAAGGACAGGAAGTAACTATGGCTACACCTTC	CAWSRQRTGSNYGYTF
TRBV6-1	TRBJ2-1	-	-	TGTGCCAGCAGTGACAGGGGTGCCTACAATGAGCAGTTCTTC	CASSDRGAYNEQFF
TRBV2	TRBJ2-7	once	-	TGTGCCACCAGGGGAGCGAGCGAGCAGTACTTC	CATRGASEQYF
TRBV4-2	TRBJ2-1	many	-	TGTGCCAGCAGCCAAGGGGCAAGCTCCTACAATGAGCAGTTCTTC	CASSQGASSYNEQFF
TRBV5-4	TRBJ1-2	-	-	TGTGCCAGCAGCTACACAGGCCCTGGGGGCTACACCTTC	CASSYTGPGGYTF
TRBV27	TRBJ1-4	-	TRBD1	TGTGCCAGCAGTCCGCAGGGGGCAGTGGAAAAACTGTTTTTT	CASSPQGAVEKLFF
TRBV10-3	TRBJ1-2	once	-	TGTGCCACCAGGACCGGGAACTATGGCTACACCTTC	CATRTGNYGYTF
TRBV19	TRBJ2-1	-	TRBD1	TGTGCCAGTAACCCGACAGGGAACAACGATGAGCAGTTCTTC	CASNPTGNNDEQFF